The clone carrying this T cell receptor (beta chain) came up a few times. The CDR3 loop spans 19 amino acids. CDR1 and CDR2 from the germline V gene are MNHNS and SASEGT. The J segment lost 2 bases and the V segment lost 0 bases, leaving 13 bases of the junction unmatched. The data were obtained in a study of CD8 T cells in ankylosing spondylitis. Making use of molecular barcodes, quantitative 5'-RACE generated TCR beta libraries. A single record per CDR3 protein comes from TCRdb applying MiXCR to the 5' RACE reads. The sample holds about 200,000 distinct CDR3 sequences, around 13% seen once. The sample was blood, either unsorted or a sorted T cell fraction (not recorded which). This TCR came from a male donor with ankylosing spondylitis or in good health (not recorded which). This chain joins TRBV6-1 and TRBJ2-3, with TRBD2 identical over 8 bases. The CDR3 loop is CASSEALRRGGSNTDTQYF. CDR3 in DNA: TGTGCCAGCAGTGAAGCGCTTCGACGCGGGGGGAGTAACACAGATACGCAGTATTTT.